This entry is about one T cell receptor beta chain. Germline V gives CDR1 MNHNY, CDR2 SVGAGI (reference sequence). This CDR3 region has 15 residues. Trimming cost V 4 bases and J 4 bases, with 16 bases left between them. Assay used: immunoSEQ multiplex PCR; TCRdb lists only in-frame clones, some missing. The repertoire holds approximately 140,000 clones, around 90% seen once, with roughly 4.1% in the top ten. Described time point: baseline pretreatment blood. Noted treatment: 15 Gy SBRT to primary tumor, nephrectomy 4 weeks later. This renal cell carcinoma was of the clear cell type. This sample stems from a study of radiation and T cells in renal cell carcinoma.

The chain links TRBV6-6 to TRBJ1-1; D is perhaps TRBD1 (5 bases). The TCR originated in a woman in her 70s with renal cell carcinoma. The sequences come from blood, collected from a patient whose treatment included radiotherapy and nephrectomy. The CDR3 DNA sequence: TGTGCCAGCAGTTCCCCGGTGCAGGGAGGCACTGAAGCTTTCTTT. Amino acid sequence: CASSSPVQGGTEAFF.